This T cell receptor beta chain originates from a study of identical twins. TCRdb ran MiXCR on the 5' RACE reads and lists one entry per CDR3 protein. The sample yields a few hundred thousand distinct CDR3 sequences, around a sixth seen once. General observations from the study: Sharing of beta out-of-frame sequences by twins showed a weaker excess.

Deletions cut 6 bases from V and 0 bases from J, with 15 bases between. CDR1 and CDR2 (germline): DFQATT, SNEGSKA (reference sequence). The CDR3 is 15 amino acids. There are many counts of this clonotype. Its antigen is still unknown. The rearrangement uses TRBV20-1 and TRBJ2-1, with D perhaps matching TRBD2 (6 bases). Material: naive T cells sorted from blood. The clonotype originates from a man in his fifties or sixties in good health. CDR3 nucleotides: TGCAGTGCAAACTCACTAGCAGACTCCTACAATGAGCAGTTCTTC. Protein product: CSANSLADSYNEQFF.